This TCR beta chain comes out of a study of blood T cell repertoires in COVID-19. Assay: immunoSEQ multiplex PCR; the TCRdb copy retains only in-frame clones and omits some. The sample has 150,000 to 200,000 clones; approximately 88% are singletons. The CDR3 totals 14 residues. The V end was cut by 3 bases, the J end by 0 bases, with 8 bases between. Germline assignment: CDR1 WSHSY and CDR2 SAAADI. The chain joins TRBV10-2 to TRBJ1-1; D is uncertain. This TCR came from a woman of 80 years or more with active or convalescent COVID-19. The sample consisted of peripheral blood. The CDR3 reads CASSDITLNTEAFF. The CDR3 nucleotides read TGCGCCAGCAGTGACATCACACTGAACACTGAAGCTTTCTTT.